Below are 18 T cell receptor beta chains sequenced from a single sample in a study of vaccination and CD4 T cells after COVID-19. The study sequenced cultured CD4+ T cell DNA using the Oncomine TCR Beta short-read assay. A single record per CDR3 protein comes from TCRdb applying MiXCR to the PCR reads. The table records roughly 12,000 distinct CDR3 sequences, around 75% of them present only once. Treatment defined: roughly ten-day PBMC culture with coronavirus spike peptide pools or control peptides (ViraFEST assay). What these receptors recognize is not known. The sample consisted of CD4+ T cells from blood, cultured in vitro. These receptors all stem from a human donor who had recovered from COVID-19.

The CDR3 loop reads CASSDARTVTSTDTQYF. CDR3 coding DNA: TGTGCCAGCAGTGACGCCCGGACTGTTACTAGCACAGATACGCAGTATTTT. The chain joins TRBV6-1 to TRBJ2-3, with TRBD2 as a possible D gene (5 bases). CDR3 length equals 17 residues. Trimming shortened V by 3 bases and J by 0 bases, and 16 bases separated the two germline ends. Germline lookup yields CDR1 MNHNS and CDR2 SASEGT.

The chain has TRBV20-1 and TRBJ1-2; a possible D gene is TRBD1 (5 bases). The CDR3 is 12 residues long. Germline V gives CDR1 DFQATT, CDR2 SNEGSKA (reference sequence). Trimming removed 3 bases from V and 4 bases from J, with 9 bases in between. In DNA, the CDR3 is TGCAGTGCTAGTCTCCAGGGCTATGGCTACACCTTC. Its protein product is CSASLQGYGYTF.

This rearrangement joins TRBV11-2 to TRBJ2-5, with D unresolved. From germline, CDR1 is SGHAT and CDR2 FQNNGV. The ends were cut back, 3 bases at V and 2 bases at J, with 1 base in the middle. The CDR3 has 11 residues. The CDR3: CASSLQETQYF. CDR3 coding DNA: TGTGCCAGCAGCTTGCAAGAGACCCAGTACTTC.

The CDR3 region has the DNA TGTGCCAGCAGCTTGACTAGCGGGGGCTACAATGAGCAGTTCTTC. Amino acid sequence: CASSLTSGGYNEQFF. The rearrangement joins TRBV11-3 to TRBJ2-1, with 12 bases identical to TRBD2. Unmatched junction bases numbered 0, after V lost 3 bases and J lost 3 bases. Germline loops: CDR1 SGHNT, CDR2 YENEEA. This CDR3 has 15 residues.

The chain has TRBV7-2 and TRBJ1-5; a possible D gene is TRBD1 (6 bases). Trimming left V 5 bases short and J 4 bases short, with 9 bases between. CDR1 SGHTA and CDR2 FQGNSA come from the germline V gene. The CDR3 is 13 amino acids. Written as DNA, the CDR3 is TGTGCCAGCAGCGTAACAGGGAATCAGCCCCAGCATTTT. Encoded protein: CASSVTGNQPQHF.

This chain uses TRBV5-1 with TRBJ1-2; D is ambiguous. This CDR3 has 13 residues. Germline CDR1 and CDR2: SGHRS and YFSETQ. Trimming removed 0 bases at V and 4 bases at J, with 7 bases between. The DNA of the CDR3 is TGCGCCAGCAGCTTGGGTCAGTCCTATGGCTACACCTTC. It translates to CASSLGQSYGYTF.

The chain has TRBV10-3 and TRBJ1-5; D is unclear. CDR1 is ENHRY and CDR2 is SYGVKD in the germline V gene. The CDR3 extends over 15 amino acids. Trimming took 0 bases from V and 4 from J, leaving 10 bases between them. The chain's CDR3 is CAISESEQSNQPQHF. Written as DNA, the CDR3 is TGTGCCATCAGTGAGTCTGAACAGTCTAATCAGCCCCAGCATTTT.

The chain carries TRBV27 and TRBJ1-2; D uncertain. Germline assignment: CDR1 MNHEY and CDR2 SMNVEV (reference sequence). The CDR3 runs to 15 residues. The germline V and J ends were trimmed by 6 bases and 0 bases, with 14 bases remaining between them. CDR3 region: CASSLTGRANYGYTF. CDR3 DNA sequence: TGTGCCAGCAGCCTGACGGGGAGGGCTAACTATGGCTACACCTTC.

The chain has TRBV5-4 and TRBJ2-7; no clear D. V was shortened by 4 bases and J by 8 bases, with 16 bases between the two germline ends. The CDR3 spans 13 residues. From germline, CDR1 is SGHNT and CDR2 YYREEE (reference sequence). CDR3 coding DNA: TGTGCCAGCAGCCCCGGGCCACAACCCAAGCAGTACTTC. Protein product: CASSPGPQPKQYF.

This clonotype was seen a handful of times. The V and J genes are TRBV12-3 or TRBV12-4 and TRBJ2-5; no definite D call. The CDR3 length is 15 residues. V was clipped by 3 bases and J by 1 base, with 12 bases between them. CDR3 residues: CASSFLGVIQETQYF. CDR3 nucleotide sequence: TGTGCCAGCAGTTTTCTTGGCGTGATCCAAGAGACCCAGTACTTC.

The CDR3 sequence is CASSLSGARLGYTF. CDR3 nucleotide sequence: TGTGCCAGCAGTTTATCAGGGGCTCGCCTTGGCTACACCTTC. The chain combines TRBV27 with TRBJ1-2; possibly TRBD1 for D (5 bases). The V and J ends lost 0 bases and 7 bases respectively, with 12 bases between them. CDR3 size: 14 residues. Germline CDR1 MNHEY, CDR2 SMNVEV (reference sequence).

Here the CDR3 reads CSAGGGGTSTDTQYF. CDR3 DNA: TGCAGCGCTGGTGGCGGGGGGACTAGCACAGATACGCAGTATTTT. This chain connects TRBV20-1 to TRBJ2-3, with TRBD2 matching 8 bases. The CDR3 runs to 15 residues. Germline V CDR1 and CDR2: DFQATT, SNEGSKA (reference sequence).

This clonotype came up a few times. CDR3 sequence (DNA): TGCGCCAGCAGCTTGGGATCGGGACAGGGTCGGAGAGATGGCTACACCTTC. This translates into CASSLGSGQGRRDGYTF. The chain carries TRBV5-1 and TRBJ1-2, with 9 bases that match TRBD1. The germline V gene encodes CDR1 SGHRS and CDR2 YFSETQ. V dropped 0 bases and J dropped 6; count of bases not matched to a gene: 12. The CDR3 is 17 amino acids.

This chain uses TRBV12-3 or TRBV12-4 with TRBJ1-5, with 10 bases lining up with TRBD1. The CDR3 is made up of 11 amino acids. V shed 4 bases and J 16 bases; nucleotides not matched to a gene: 4. The CDR3 region has the DNA TGTGCCAGCAGTTCCGGGACAGGGGAACATTTT. It specifies CASSSGTGEHF.

The V call is TRBV29-1, the J call TRBJ1-1; the D is unclear. Germline V gene sequence: CDR1 SQVTM, CDR2 ANQGSEA. CDR3 length: 14 amino acids. V was cut by 4 bases and J by 1 base, with 13 bases left in between. CDR3 sequence: CSVAGLIGNTEAFF. CDR3 nucleotide sequence: TGCAGCGTTGCTGGGCTCATCGGGAACACTGAAGCTTTCTTT.

This clonotype was observed a few times. The chain recombines TRBV11-2 with TRBJ1-5, with a possible D match to TRBD1 (6 bases). Germline CDR1 reads SGHAT; CDR2 reads FQNNGV. V lost 5 bases and J lost 7, with 12 bases in between. This CDR3 is built from 13 residues. The CDR3 sequence: CASSPQGLQPQHF. For the CDR3, the DNA is TGTGCCAGCAGCCCCCAGGGGTTGCAGCCCCAGCATTTT.

This clonotype was detected only once. The gene calls are TRBV6-1 and TRBJ1-1, with 10 positions matching TRBD1. There are 14 residues in the CDR3. Per germline, CDR1 MNHNS and CDR2 SASEGT. J gave up 7 bases and V 5 bases, and 7 bases lay outside the gene matches. CDR3 sequence reads: CASSLRTGGYEAFF. CDR3 in DNA: TGTGCCAGCAGTCTACGGACAGGGGGTTATGAAGCTTTCTTT.

V is TRBV5-1 and J is TRBJ1-6; possibly TRBD1 for D (5 bases). The CDR3 runs to 12 residues. The germline CDR1 and CDR2 sequences are SGHRS and YFSETQ. Trimming removed 3 bases from V and 9 bases from J, with 7 bases in between. CDR3 loop: CASSYGGSPLHF. The DNA of the CDR3 is TGCGCCAGCAGCTACGGGGGTTCACCCCTCCACTTT. The whole variable domain, filled in from reference TRBV5-1 and TRBJ1-6, reads KAGVTQTPRYLIKTRGQQVTLSCSPISGHRSVSWYQQTPGQGLQFLFEYFSETQRNKGNFPGRFSGRQFSNSRSEMNVSTLELGDSALYLCASSYGGSPLHFGNGTRLTVT.